This TCR beta chain was found in a study of T cell repertoires and HLA-DP antigens. For the study at large: One stimulator alloantigen differed from self by one groove amino acid; the other by ten. A couple of male donors and one female donor spanned ages 18-to-29 through 60-to-69.

About this clone itself: Its specificity is unknown.

Assay: immunoSEQ multiplex PCR; the TCRdb copy retains only in-frame clones and omits some. Of over 100,000 clones listed, 80% to 95% are singletons. Untouched CD4+ T cells were bead-isolated at roughly 98% purity. The V end lost 3 bases, the J end lost 2 bases, and 1 base lay between the germline ends. The CDR3 extends over 10 amino acids. Germline-derived CDR1 and CDR2 are GTSNPN and SVGIG (reference sequence). The study's findings and limits: Pre-culture clonality, approximately 0.04, was far below sorted CD137+ clonality of 0.3 to 0.45.

Sample: CD4+ T cells from PBMCs. The genes are TRBV30 and TRBJ2-5, with D unclear. The sequence derives from a young woman in good health and CMV-seronegative. The CDR3 spells CAWRQETQYF. The CDR3 bases are TGTGCCTGGAGGCAAGAGACCCAGTACTTC.